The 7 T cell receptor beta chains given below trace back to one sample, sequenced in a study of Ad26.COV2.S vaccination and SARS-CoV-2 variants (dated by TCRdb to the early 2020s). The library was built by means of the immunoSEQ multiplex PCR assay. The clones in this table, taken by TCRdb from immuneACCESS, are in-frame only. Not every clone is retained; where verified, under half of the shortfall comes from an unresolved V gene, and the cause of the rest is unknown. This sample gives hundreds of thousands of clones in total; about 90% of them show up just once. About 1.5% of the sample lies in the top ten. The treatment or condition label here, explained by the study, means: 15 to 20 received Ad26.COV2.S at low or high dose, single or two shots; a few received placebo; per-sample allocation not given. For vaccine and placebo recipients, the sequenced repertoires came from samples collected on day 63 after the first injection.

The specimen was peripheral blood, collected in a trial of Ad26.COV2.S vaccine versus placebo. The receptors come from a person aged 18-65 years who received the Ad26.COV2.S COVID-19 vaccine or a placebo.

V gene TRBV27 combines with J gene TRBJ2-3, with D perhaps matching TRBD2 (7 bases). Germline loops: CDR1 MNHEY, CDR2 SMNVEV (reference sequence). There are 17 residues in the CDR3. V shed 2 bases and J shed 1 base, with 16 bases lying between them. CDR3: CASSLGGAFLRTDTQYF. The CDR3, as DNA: TGTGCCAGCAGTTTAGGGGGGGCATTTTTACGCACAGATACGCAGTATTTT.

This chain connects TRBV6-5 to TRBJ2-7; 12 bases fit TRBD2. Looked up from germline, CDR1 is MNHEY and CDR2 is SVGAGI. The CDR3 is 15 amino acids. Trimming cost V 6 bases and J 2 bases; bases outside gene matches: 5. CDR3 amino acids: CASSRLAGAPYEQYF. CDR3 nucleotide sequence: TGTGCCAGCAGCCGACTAGCGGGGGCCCCCTACGAGCAGTACTTC.

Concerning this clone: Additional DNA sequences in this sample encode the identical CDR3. DNA for the CDR3: TGTGCCAGCTCACCCAACCAGAACACCGGGGAGCTGTTTTTT. This sequence encodes CASSPNQNTGELFF. V and J are TRBV18 and TRBJ2-2, with unresolved D. Germline lookup yields CDR1 KGHSH and CDR2 LQKENI. V lost 3 bases and J lost 1, with 6 bases in between. The CDR3 consists of 14 residues.

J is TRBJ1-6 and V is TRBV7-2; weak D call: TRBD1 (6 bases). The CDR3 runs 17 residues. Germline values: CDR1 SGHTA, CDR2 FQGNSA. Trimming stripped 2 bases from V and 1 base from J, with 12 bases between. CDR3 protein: CASSLRGAGSYNSPLHF. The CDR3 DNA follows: TGTGCCAGCAGCTTACGGGGGGCGGGTTCCTATAATTCACCCCTCCACTTT.

CDR3 amino acids: CAISGPLGNEQFF. The DNA of the CDR3 is TGTGCCATCAGTGGCCCCCTCGGGAATGAGCAGTTCTTC. The V gene is TRBV10-3, the J gene TRBJ2-1, with D hard to call. There are 13 residues in the CDR3. The ends were cut back, 4 bases at V and 7 bases at J, with 11 bases in the middle. Germline V gene lookup returns CDR1 ENHRY and CDR2 SYGVKD.

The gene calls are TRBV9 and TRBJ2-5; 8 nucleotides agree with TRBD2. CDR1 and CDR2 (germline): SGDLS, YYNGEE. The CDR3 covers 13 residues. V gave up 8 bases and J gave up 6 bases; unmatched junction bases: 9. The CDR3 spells CASTGGSGKTQYF. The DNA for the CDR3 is TGTGCCAGTACGGGGGGGAGCGGAAAGACCCAGTACTTC.

CDR3 DNA sequence: TGTGCCAGCACCCTCCGGGACTACACAGATACGCAGTATTTT. Translating it yields CASTLRDYTDTQYF. The V gene is TRBV14, the J gene TRBJ2-3; 7 nucleotides align to TRBD2. The CDR3 runs 14 residues. J lost 2 bases, V lost 7 bases, and 6 bases had no gene match. Germline CDR1 reads SGHDN; CDR2 reads FVKESK.